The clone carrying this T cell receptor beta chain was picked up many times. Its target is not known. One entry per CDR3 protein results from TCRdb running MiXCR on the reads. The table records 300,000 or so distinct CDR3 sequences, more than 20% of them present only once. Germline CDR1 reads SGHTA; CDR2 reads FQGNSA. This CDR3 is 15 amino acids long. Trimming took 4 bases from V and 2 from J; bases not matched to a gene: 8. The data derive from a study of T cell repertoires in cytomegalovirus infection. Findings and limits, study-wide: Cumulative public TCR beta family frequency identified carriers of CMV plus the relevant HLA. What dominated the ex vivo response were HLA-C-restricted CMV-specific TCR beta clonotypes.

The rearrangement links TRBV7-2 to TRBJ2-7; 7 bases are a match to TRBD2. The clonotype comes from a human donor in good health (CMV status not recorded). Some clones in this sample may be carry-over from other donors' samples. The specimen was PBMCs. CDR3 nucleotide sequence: TGTGCCAGCAGCTGGGTGGGGGGGTCTGCCTACGAGCAGTACTTC. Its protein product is CASSWVGGSAYEQYF.